This T cell receptor (beta chain) was obtained from a study of cytomegalovirus exposure and HLA in healthy donors. Study-wide context: In a later analysis, the approximately 120 validation repertoires were reported to have used the same platform as the 666 first-cohort repertoires.

Notes on the study in general: Over 150 TCR beta chains were listed as cytomegalovirus-associated. Three chains tied to CMV proved CMV antigen-specific in vitro. The TCR clusters that emerged in the first cohort tended, a later analysis found, to co-occur in the approximately 130 validation repertoires.

TCRdb's table, derived via immunoSEQ multiplex PCR, lists solely in-frame clones and lacks some. The sample consists of 160,000 or so clones, 87% of them appearing once. In germline, CDR1 is LNHDA, CDR2 SQIVND (reference sequence). Trimming left V 2 bases short and J 8 bases short, with 6 bases between. The CDR3 extends over 11 amino acids. This clone was picked up a small number of times. Antigen specificity is unknown. Sequenced material: PBMCs. The source is a woman younger than 45 in good health and CMV-seronegative. The chain is built from TRBV19 and TRBJ1-2; unclear D gene. The chain's CDR3 is CASSISRGYTF. CDR3 DNA: TGTGCCAGTAGTATATCGCGGGGCTACACCTTC.